This T cell receptor beta chain was sequenced for a study of blood T cell repertoires in COVID-19. The CDR3 has 14 amino acids. V lost 5 bases, J lost 4 bases, and 2 bases stayed unmatched. CDR1 LNHDA and CDR2 SQIVND come from the germline V gene (reference sequence). Sequencing was performed with immunoSEQ multiplex PCR; in TCRdb, only in-frame clones are kept and a portion is missing. The sample consists of roughly 6,800 clones, roughly nine tenths of them appearing once. This sequence was found in a human donor in a cohort sampled during active COVID-19. Sequenced: peripheral blood. The chain is built from TRBV19 and TRBJ2-1; 10 bases are a match to TRBD2. CDR3 in amino acids: CASSLGLAYNEQFF. The CDR3, as DNA: TGTGCCAGTAGTCTGGGACTAGCGTACAATGAGCAGTTCTTC.